The 5 T cell receptor beta chains in this list originate from one sample, sequenced in a study of blood T cell repertoires in COVID-19. Sequencing used immunoSEQ multiplex PCR; TCRdb keeps in-frame clones, though not all of them. The table has about 270,000 clones, around nine tenths seen once; the top ten hold over 8%. Specimen: peripheral blood. These receptors originate from a man aged 35 to 55 with active or convalescent COVID-19.

In nucleotides, the CDR3 is TGTGCCAGCATCCAGACGGGGAGCTTGAGGGCCGGGGAGCTGTTTTTT. It encodes CASIQTGSLRAGELFF. The chain joins TRBV7-9 to TRBJ2-2; weak D call: TRBD2 (5 bases). The CDR3 covers 16 residues. Germline loops: CDR1 SEHNR, CDR2 FQNEAQ (reference sequence). Trimming removed 7 bases at V and 6 bases at J, with 21 bases between.

The CDR3 nucleotides are TGTGCCAGCAGCCAAACAGGGGAAGGAGATACGCAGTATTTT. Translating it yields CASSQTGEGDTQYF. The V and J genes are TRBV14 and TRBJ2-3; 7 bases agree with TRBD1. Trimming at V came to 2 bases and at J to 5 bases, leaving 4 bases not matched to a gene. Germline CDR1 SGHDN, CDR2 FVKESK. There are 14 residues in the CDR3.

This chain joins TRBV24-1 and TRBJ2-1, with 14 bases lining up with TRBD2. The junction had 4 bases not matched to a gene; V was cut back by 1 base and J by 6 bases. The CDR3 has 17 amino acids. Germline V gives CDR1 KGHDR, CDR2 SFDVKD. This CDR3 is CATSDFGLAGGGNEQFF. In DNA, the CDR3 is TGTGCCACCAGTGATTTCGGACTAGCGGGAGGAGGCAATGAGCAGTTCTTC.

CDR3: CASSSRVNYGYTF. In DNA, the CDR3 is TGTGCCAGCAGCTCCCGGGTTAACTATGGCTACACCTTC. The gene calls are TRBV5-4 and TRBJ1-2, with D unclear. The CDR3 runs 13 residues. Germline V gives CDR1 SGHNT, CDR2 YYREEE (reference sequence). The ends were cut back, 3 bases at V and 1 base at J, with 7 bases in the middle.

Regarding this clone: The CDR3 ends on some other residue instead of the conserved phenylalanine or tryptophan, so this is likely a read error. The DNA is left out, because the CDR3 cannot be placed on it with certainty; the CDR3 is given as TCRdb lists it. V gene TRBV2 combines with J gene TRBJ1-2; TRBD1 reflects the table's D call only, with no check against the DNA. Both ends counted, the CDR3 spans 10 residues. Germline values: CDR1 SNHLY, CDR2 FYNNEI. CDR3 sequence: CASRGLVELL.